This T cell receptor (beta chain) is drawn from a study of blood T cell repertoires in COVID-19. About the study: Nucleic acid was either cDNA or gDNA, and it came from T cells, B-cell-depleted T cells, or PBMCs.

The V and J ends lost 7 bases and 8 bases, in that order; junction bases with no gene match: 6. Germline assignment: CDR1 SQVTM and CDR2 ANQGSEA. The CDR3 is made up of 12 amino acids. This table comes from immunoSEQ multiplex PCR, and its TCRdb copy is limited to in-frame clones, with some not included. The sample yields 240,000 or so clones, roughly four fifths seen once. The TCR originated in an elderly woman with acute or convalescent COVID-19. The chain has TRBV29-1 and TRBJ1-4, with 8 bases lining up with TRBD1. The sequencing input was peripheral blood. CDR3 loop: CSAWTGSEKLFF. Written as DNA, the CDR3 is TGCAGCGCCTGGACAGGGTCGGAAAAACTGTTTTTT.